This TCR beta chain was identified in a study of shared clonotypes between healthy human individuals. The naive CD8 subset, CD45RO-negative cells positively selected for CCR7, excluded terminally differentiated effector memory CD45RA+ cells. Samples underwent the assay at deep level. Replicate sorted-subset PCRs were loaded with approximately 200 ng DNA, 31,000 or so T cell genomes. Clones were sequenced by immunoSEQ multiplex PCR, and TCRdb holds only the in-frame ones, with some missing. The sample contains some 2,100,000 clones, 85% to 95% of which appear only once. Germline V gene lookup returns CDR1 MNHEY and CDR2 SMNVEV (reference sequence). The CDR3 runs to 14 residues. Trimming pared 4 bases from V and 7 bases from J, leaving 15 bases between. A single count supports this clone.

The chain uses TRBV27 and TRBJ2-3; D remains unclear. This clonotype was obtained from a man between 18 and 29 years old in good health. Some clones in this sample may be carry-over from other donors' samples. The sample comprised naive CD8+ T cells from PBMCs. CDR3 nucleotide sequence: TGTGCCAGCAGTTCCCTCACCTCAAGGAATACGCAGTATTTT. Translated, it gives CASSSLTSRNTQYF.